These 3 T cell receptor beta chains were sequenced from one sample in a study of response to subunit inactivated influenza vaccine. TCRdb reprocessed the RT-PCR reads with MiXCR, giving one entry per CDR3 protein. The sample records around 480,000 distinct CDR3 sequences, 16% being singletons. This material consisted of CD4+ T cells sorted from PBMCs, taken around 25 months after vaccination. These receptors were taken from a man between 50 and 75 years old who received an inactivated influenza vaccine.

In this sample, this clonotype turned up a few times. V usage is TRBV5-6 and J usage is TRBJ2-4; tentative D call: TRBD1 (5 bases). Trimming removed 0 bases at V and 1 base at J, with 11 bases between. Germline CDR1 is SGHDT and CDR2 is YYEEEE. The CDR3 consists of 16 residues. CDR3 coding DNA: TGTGCCAGCAGCTTGGAGGACATAGGGGCCAAAAACATTCAGTACTTC. Amino acids: CASSLEDIGAKNIQYF.

This clonotype was detected only a few times. The chain links TRBV6-1 to TRBJ1-1, with 8 bases that match TRBD1. The CDR3 loop spans 15 amino acids. The germline V gene encodes CDR1 MNHNS and CDR2 SASEGT. Trimming removed 5 bases from V and 0 bases from J; junction bases left unmatched: 5. This chain's CDR3 is CASSMGTGLNTEAFF. CDR3 sequence (DNA): TGTGCCAGCAGTATGGGGACAGGTTTGAACACTGAAGCTTTCTTT.

CDR3 protein: CASSKDRADTPYF. As DNA, the CDR3 is TGTGCCAGCAGCAAAGATAGGGCTGATACCCCGTACTTC. The chain is built from TRBV21-1 and TRBJ2-7; no DNA check was done on the table's D call, TRBD2. TRBV21-1 constitutes a pseudogene. There are 13 residues in the CDR3.